A selection of T cell receptor beta chains follows, all from one sample in a study of T cells after yellow fever vaccination. Each CDR3 protein is one row after TCRdb ran MiXCR on the 5' RACE reads. There are approximately 510,000 distinct CDR3 sequences in the sample; just over 20% occur only once, and 16% lies in the top ten. The source was PBMCs, collected roughly 20 days after the first yellow fever vaccination. The receptors derive from a man aged 18 to 30 who received the YFV17D yellow fever vaccine. Both conserved end residues are part of each CDR3. D genes are given only for firm matches. Clone size, where shown, is once, few, many, or a class for clones that have expanded.

TRBV4-1	few	-	TRBJ2-1	CASSQGSGTWHEQFF	TGCGCCAGCAGCCAGGGATCAGGGACTTGGCATGAGCAGTTCTTC
TRBV29-1	few	-	TRBJ2-3	CSVESWTRDSTDTQYF	TGCAGCGTTGAAAGTTGGACCAGGGACAGCACAGATACGCAGTATTTT
TRBV12-3/TRBV12-4	-	-	TRBJ2-7	CASSWDGDFYEQYF	TGTGCCAGCAGTTGGGACGGGGATTTCTACGAGCAGTACTTC
TRBV20-1	few	-	TRBJ2-5	CSAPPGHRVTQYF	TGCAGTGCTCCACCGGGACACAGGGTGACCCAGTACTTC
TRBV10-3	many	TRBD2	TRBJ2-7	CAISESLAGNEQYF	TGTGCCATCAGTGAGTCATTAGCGGGTAACGAGCAGTACTTC
TRBV20-1	-	-	TRBJ1-1	CSARIPSNLNTEAFF	TGCAGTGCTAGAATTCCCTCAAACCTAAACACTGAAGCTTTCTTT
TRBV4-1	few	TRBD2	TRBJ2-2	CASSQGEGWGLASTGELFF	TGCGCCAGCAGCCAAGGGGAAGGGTGGGGACTAGCATCCACCGGGGAGCTGTTTTTT
TRBV27	-	TRBD1	TRBJ1-2	CASSLEQGIGYTF	TGTGCCAGCAGTTTAGAACAGGGGATCGGCTACACCTTC
TRBV2	few	-	TRBJ2-3	CASSGGVGDTQYF	TGTGCCAGCAGTGGAGGGGTGGGGGATACGCAGTATTTT
TRBV27	-	TRBD1	TRBJ2-1	CASRKQGPYNEQFF	TGTGCCAGCAGAAAACAGGGGCCCTACAATGAGCAGTTCTTC
TRBV20-1	-	-	TRBJ1-5	CSARDVQGLTNQPQHF	TGCAGTGCTAGAGATGTGCAGGGTTTGACGAATCAGCCCCAGCATTTT
TRBV12-3/TRBV12-4	few	-	TRBJ1-4	CASSRQEGEKLFF	TGTGCCAGCAGTCGACAGGAGGGTGAAAAACTGTTTTTT
TRBV4-2	-	-	TRBJ2-1	CAISPGGRHNEQFF	TGTGCCATCAGCCCCGGGGGCCGGCACAATGAGCAGTTCTTC
TRBV7-2	-	-	TRBJ1-5	CASSLDDYSNQPQHF	TGTGCCAGCAGCCTCGACGATTATAGCAATCAGCCCCAGCATTTT
TRBV28	-	TRBD1	TRBJ1-1	CASSFAGQGYTEAFF	TGTGCCAGCAGTTTCGCGGGACAGGGTTACACTGAAGCTTTCTTT